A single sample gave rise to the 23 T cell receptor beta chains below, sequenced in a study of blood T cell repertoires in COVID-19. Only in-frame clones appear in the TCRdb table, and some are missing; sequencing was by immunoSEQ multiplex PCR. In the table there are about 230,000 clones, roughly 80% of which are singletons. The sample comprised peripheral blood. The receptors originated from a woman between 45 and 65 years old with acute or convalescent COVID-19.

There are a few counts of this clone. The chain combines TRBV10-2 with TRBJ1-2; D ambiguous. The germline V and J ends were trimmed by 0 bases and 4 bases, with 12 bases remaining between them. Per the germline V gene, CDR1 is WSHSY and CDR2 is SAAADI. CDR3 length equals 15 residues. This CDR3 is CASSESNRFSYGYTF. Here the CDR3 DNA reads TGCGCCAGCAGTGAGTCGAACAGATTTTCCTATGGCTACACCTTC.

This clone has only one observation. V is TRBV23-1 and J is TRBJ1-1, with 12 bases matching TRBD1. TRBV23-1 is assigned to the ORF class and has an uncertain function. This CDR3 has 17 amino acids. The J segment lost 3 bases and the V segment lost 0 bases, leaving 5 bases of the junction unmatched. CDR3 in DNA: TGCGCCAGCAGTCAATCCGGGACAGGGGGCGCAGACACTGAAGCTTTCTTT. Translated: CASSQSGTGGADTEAFF.

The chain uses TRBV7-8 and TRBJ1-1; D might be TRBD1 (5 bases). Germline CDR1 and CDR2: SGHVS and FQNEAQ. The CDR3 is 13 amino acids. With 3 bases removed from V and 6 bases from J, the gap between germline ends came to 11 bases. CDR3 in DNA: TGTGCCAGCAGCTTGGGGGGGGTATCTGAAGCTTTCTTT. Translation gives CASSLGGVSEAFF.

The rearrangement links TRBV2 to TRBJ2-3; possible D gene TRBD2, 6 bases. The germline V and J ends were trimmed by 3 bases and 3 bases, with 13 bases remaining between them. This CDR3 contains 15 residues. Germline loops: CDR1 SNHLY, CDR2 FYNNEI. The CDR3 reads CASSDPWGGTDTQYF. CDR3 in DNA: TGTGCCAGCAGTGATCCCTGGGGAGGAACAGATACGCAGTATTTT.

The chain's CDR3 is CASSQGAGYGYTF. CDR3 nucleotides: TGCGCCAGCAGCCAGGGGGCCGGGTATGGCTACACCTTC. The rearrangement uses TRBV4-1 and TRBJ1-2; D possibly corresponds to TRBD1 (6 bases). The CDR3 totals 13 residues. CDR1 MGHRA and CDR2 YSYEKL come from the germline V gene. V lost 3 bases, J lost 5 bases, and 10 bases lay in between.

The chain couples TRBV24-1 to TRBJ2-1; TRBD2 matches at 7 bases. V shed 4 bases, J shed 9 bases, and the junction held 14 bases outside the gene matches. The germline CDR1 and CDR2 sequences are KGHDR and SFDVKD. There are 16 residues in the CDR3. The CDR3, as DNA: TGTGCCACCAGTGACCCTAAAGCGGGAAGTGGGGGTGAGCAGTTCTTC. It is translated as CATSDPKAGSGGEQFF.

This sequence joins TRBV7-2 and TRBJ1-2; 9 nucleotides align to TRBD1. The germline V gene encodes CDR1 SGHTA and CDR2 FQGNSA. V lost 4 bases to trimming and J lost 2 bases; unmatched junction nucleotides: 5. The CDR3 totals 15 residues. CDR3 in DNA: TGTGCCAGCAGCTCAGCGACAGGGGGGAACTATGGCTACACCTTC. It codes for CASSSATGGNYGYTF.

In DNA form, the CDR3 reads TGTGCCATCATGTATCAGGGTAGCCACGAGCAGTACTTC. Amino acid sequence: CAIMYQGSHEQYF. The V call is TRBV28, the J call TRBJ2-7, with D perhaps matching TRBD1 (5 bases). The CDR3 has 13 amino acids. Germline V CDR1 and CDR2: MDHEN, SYDVKM. The V end lost 10 bases, the J end lost 5 bases, and 18 bases lay between the germline ends.

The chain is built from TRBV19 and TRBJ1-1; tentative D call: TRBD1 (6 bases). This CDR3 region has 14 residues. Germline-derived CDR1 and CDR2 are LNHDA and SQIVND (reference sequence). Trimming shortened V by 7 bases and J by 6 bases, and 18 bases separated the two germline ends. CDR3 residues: CASNTGTLSAEAFF. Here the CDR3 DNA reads TGTGCCAGTAACACCGGGACACTGAGCGCTGAAGCTTTCTTT.

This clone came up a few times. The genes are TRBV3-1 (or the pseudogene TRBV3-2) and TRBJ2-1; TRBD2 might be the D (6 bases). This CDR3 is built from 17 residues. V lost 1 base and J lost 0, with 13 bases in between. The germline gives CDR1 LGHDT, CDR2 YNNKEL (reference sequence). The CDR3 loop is CASSQARGTASYNEQFF. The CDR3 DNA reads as TGTGCCAGCAGCCAAGCAAGAGGGACTGCCTCCTACAATGAGCAGTTCTTC.

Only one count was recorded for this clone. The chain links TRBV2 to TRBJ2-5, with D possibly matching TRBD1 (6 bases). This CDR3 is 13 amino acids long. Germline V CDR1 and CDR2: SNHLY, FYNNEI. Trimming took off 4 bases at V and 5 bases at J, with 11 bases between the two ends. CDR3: CASSVGQGETQYF. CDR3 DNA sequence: TGTGCCAGCAGTGTGGGCCAGGGGGAGACCCAGTACTTC.

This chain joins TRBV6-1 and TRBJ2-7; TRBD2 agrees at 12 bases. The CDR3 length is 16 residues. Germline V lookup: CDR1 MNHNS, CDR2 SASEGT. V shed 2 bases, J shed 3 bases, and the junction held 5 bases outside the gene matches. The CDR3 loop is CASSELGLAGYYEQYF. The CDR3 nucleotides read TGTGCCAGCAGTGAATTAGGACTAGCGGGGTACTACGAGCAGTACTTC.

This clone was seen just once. The CDR3 reads CAISESDFTDTQYF. The CDR3 DNA reads TGTGCCATCAGTGAATCGGACTTCACAGATACGCAGTATTTT. The chain has TRBV10-3 and TRBJ2-3; the D gene is possibly TRBD2 (5 bases). The germline V gene encodes CDR1 ENHRY and CDR2 SYGVKD. V was pared by 3 bases and J by 2 bases, with 9 bases between. The CDR3 totals 14 residues.

CDR3 in DNA: TGTGCCTGGAGTCCCATGGGACAGGGACAGAGTGGCTACACCTTC. Translation: CAWSPMGQGQSGYTF. The rearrangement uses TRBV30 and TRBJ1-2; 9 bases fit TRBD1. The length of the CDR3 is 15 residues. With V trimmed by 2 bases and J by 7 bases, 11 bases remained unmatched. Germline values: CDR1 GTSNPN, CDR2 SVGIG (reference sequence).

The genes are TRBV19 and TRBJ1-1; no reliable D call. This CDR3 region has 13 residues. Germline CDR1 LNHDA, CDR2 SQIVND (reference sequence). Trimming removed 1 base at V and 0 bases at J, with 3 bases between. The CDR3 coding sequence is TGTGCCAGTAGTATAGGAGTGAACACTGAAGCTTTCTTT. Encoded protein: CASSIGVNTEAFF.

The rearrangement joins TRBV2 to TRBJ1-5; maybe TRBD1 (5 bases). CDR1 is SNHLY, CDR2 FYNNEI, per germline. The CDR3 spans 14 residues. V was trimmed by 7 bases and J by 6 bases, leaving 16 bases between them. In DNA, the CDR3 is TGTGCCAGCAAGGCCGGGGGGGGTGGTCAGCCCCAGCATTTT. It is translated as CASKAGGGGQPQHF.

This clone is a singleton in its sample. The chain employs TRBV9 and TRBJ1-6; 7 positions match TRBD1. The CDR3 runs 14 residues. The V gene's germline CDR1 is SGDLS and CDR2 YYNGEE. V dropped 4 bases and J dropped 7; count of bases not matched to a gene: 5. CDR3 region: CASSTRDRNSPLHF. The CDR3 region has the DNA TGTGCCAGCAGCACCCGGGACAGAAATTCACCCCTCCACTTT.

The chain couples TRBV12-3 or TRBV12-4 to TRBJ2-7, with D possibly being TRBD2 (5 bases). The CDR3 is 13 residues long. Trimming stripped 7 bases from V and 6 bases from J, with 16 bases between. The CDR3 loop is CASTQDSLREQYF. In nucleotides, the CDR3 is TGTGCCAGCACCCAGGACTCCCTCCGCGAGCAGTACTTC.

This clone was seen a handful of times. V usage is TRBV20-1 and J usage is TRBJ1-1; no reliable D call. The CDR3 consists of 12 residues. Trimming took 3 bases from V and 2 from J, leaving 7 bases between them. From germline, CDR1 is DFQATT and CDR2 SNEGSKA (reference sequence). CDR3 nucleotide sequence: TGCAGTGCTAGTGGAGGAAACACTGAAGCTTTCTTT. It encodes CSASGGNTEAFF.

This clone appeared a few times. CDR3 in amino acids: CASSRGDSYNSPLHF. CDR3 DNA sequence: TGTGCCAGCAGCCGAGGGGACAGTTATAATTCACCCCTCCACTTT. This chain links TRBV3-1 (or the pseudogene TRBV3-2) with TRBJ1-6, with 7 nucleotides matching TRBD1. V shed 4 bases, J shed 4 bases, and the junction held 4 bases outside the gene matches. Per germline, CDR1 LGHDT and CDR2 YNNKEL (reference sequence). The length of the CDR3 is 15 residues.

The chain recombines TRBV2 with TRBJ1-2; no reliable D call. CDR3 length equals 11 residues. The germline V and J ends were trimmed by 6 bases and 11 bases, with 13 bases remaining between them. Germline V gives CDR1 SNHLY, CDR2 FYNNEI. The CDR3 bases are TGTGCCAGCAGCCCAGGCAGAAGGTACACCTTC. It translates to CASSPGRRYTF.

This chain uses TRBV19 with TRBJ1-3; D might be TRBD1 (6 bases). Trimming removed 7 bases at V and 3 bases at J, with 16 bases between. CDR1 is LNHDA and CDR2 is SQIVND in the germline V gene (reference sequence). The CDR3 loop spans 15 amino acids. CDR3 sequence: CASKLQGKSGNTIYF. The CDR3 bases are TGTGCCAGTAAACTCCAGGGGAAAAGTGGAAACACCATATATTTT. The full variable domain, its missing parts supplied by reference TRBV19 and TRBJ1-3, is DGGITQSPKYLFRKEGQNVTLSCEQNLNHDAMYWYRQDPGQGLRLIYYSQIVNDFQKGDIAEGYSVSREKKESFPLTVTSAQKNPTAFYLCASKLQGKSGNTIYFGEGSWLTVV.

The CDR3 nucleotides are TGTGCCATCAGTGATTCGGCCAGGGAAGTTTATGGCTACACCTTC. Translating it yields CAISDSAREVYGYTF. The chain has TRBV10-3 and TRBJ1-2, with a tentative D call TRBD1 (5 bases). Trimming took off 3 bases at V and 5 bases at J, with 16 bases between the two ends. This CDR3 region has 15 residues. Germline V lookup: CDR1 ENHRY, CDR2 SYGVKD.